Listed below are T cell receptor beta chains from one sample, sequenced in a study of radiation and T cells in renal cell carcinoma. Some clones are missing from TCRdb's copy, which holds only in-frame ones; the method was immunoSEQ multiplex PCR. The table shows 100,000 to 150,000 clones, with 70% to 90% occurring only once. Sequences were derived from blood, sampled from a patient whose treatment included radiotherapy and nephrectomy. The receptors here all came from a woman in her 70s with renal cell carcinoma. Each CDR3 is given with its conserved first and last residue. Size is omitted from some rows. Given values are once, few, many or a class for expanded clones.

j_call,v_call,clone_size,cdr3_aa
TRBJ1-4,TRBV18,NA,CASSLGRGATTNEKLFF
TRBJ1-3,TRBV6-5,NA,CASRAGTGNTIYF
TRBJ1-1,TRBV19,NA,CASSTRTKNTEAFF
TRBJ2-1,TRBV20-1,NA,CSANLGGEQFF
TRBJ1-2,TRBV28,NA,CASSLGQLNYGYTF
TRBJ1-1,TRBV19,NA,CASSQQLNTEAFF
TRBJ2-7,TRBV15,NA,CATSRAGQLSYEQYF
TRBJ2-1,TRBV29-1,NA,CSVGGESSYNEQFF
TRBJ2-2,TRBV6-6,NA,CASKGLAGDGELFF
TRBJ1-1,TRBV14,once,CASSRREGMNTEAFF
TRBJ2-2,TRBV9,NA,CASSERRDGPNTGELFF
TRBJ1-1,TRBV19,NA,CASSMRVSRVGDTEAFF
TRBJ2-1,TRBV2,NA,CASSERTGYNEQFF
TRBJ2-1,TRBV9,NA,CASSFRLAGVQFF
TRBJ1-3,TRBV5-8,NA,CASSSGQGSGNTIYF
TRBJ2-1,TRBV21-1,NA,CASRARECAYNEQFF
TRBJ1-1,TRBV5-6,NA,CASSSEDPNTEAFF